This TCR beta chain was recovered during a study of T cells in Graves' hyperthyroidism and ophthalmopathy (dated by TCRdb to between 2018 and 2021). For context, the study as a whole: Peripheral blood samples were taken at initial diagnosis, before any treatment was given. To identify distinguishing TCR V-J signatures, a discovery cohort of about 95 patients was used, comprising 43 with Graves' ophthalmopathy and 57 with stable Graves' hyperthyroidism. The roughly 90 discovery patients were divided at random into training and test sets in a 7:3 ratio. TCR Vbeta CDR3 sequencing of some 140 peripheral blood samples (approximately 44 ophthalmopathy, about 74 hyperthyroidism and roughly 17 progressor patients) is reported in the paper. In roughly six Graves' hyperthyroidism patients, the study also compared T-cell repertoires from thyroid tissue with T-cell repertoires from blood. Prospective prediction of ophthalmopathy was tested in an independent validation cohort of 18 to 20 hyperthyroidism patients and around 16 patients who later progressed to ophthalmopathy. After sampling, hyperthyroidism patients received methimazole starting at 30 mg daily, and ophthalmopathy patients received high-dose intravenous methylprednisolone.

The TCR beta CDR3 regions were amplified from the RNA transcripts. The TCR CDR3 was subjected to a first round of RT-PCR using the HTBI primer set and the Qiagen OneStep RT-PCR kit. Libraries were constructed in a second round of multiplex PCR, after which size selection and purification were performed. Sequencing of the libraries was done on an Illumina HiSeq2000 using paired-end 100 bp reads. For the original study's pipeline: SOAPnuke was used to process the raw data, removing reads that contained adapters or uncalled bases, had a mean Phred below 15, or lacked an exact match to the constant primer or identifier. COPE v1.2.5 was used to merge high-quality paired reads, and clonotypes were defined as unique nucleotide sequences. MiTCR v1.1 was used to align clonotypes to the IMGT TRBV, TRBD and TRBJ reference segments. Analysis was restricted to V-J combinations with a frequency above 0.0001, which covered about 99% of repertoires. The TCS score was defined as F50 (clonal expansion) divided by E x V (chaos), with BLOSUM62-based TCRdist calculated between CDR3 peptides within each V-J. Welch's t-statistics and random forest reduced some 510 V-J features to 13, which were used in a naive Bayes classifier (R e1071). Using fastp at Q25 and MiXCR, TCRdb reprocessed the public reads and kept productive beta chains. Rows with one shared CDR3 protein collapse into an entry with the most common genes and DNA. The V and J calls and clone size come from TCRdb's table, not from the authors' own analysis. A total of approximately 430,000 distinct CDR3 sequences appear in this sample, roughly 14% of them only once. The ten largest clones take up 13% of the sample.

This clonotype came up many times. Its antigen specificity is not known. Base qualities are not provided; no much larger clone lies one nucleotide away. Trimmed from V: 10 bases; trimmed from J: 7 bases; junction bases lacking a gene match: 5. The CDR3, from cysteine to phenylalanine, totals 13 residues. Only the CDR3 part of the read is kept: 39 bases, read in frame from the first base. Via the germline V gene, CDR1 is SNHLY and CDR2 FYNNEI. What the study reported, not specific to this receptor: In cross-validation, a model built on a 13 V-J signature told ophthalmopathy apart from stable hyperthyroidism with 85% to 90% sensitivity and around 83% specificity, and in testing the same model reached 80%/75%. Sample size was not statistically predetermined, and investigators were not blinded to group allocation. Most expanded thyroid clonotypes (frequency above 0.001) were also found in blood, which suggests that blood repertoires may mirror thyroid immune responses. In validation, progression to ophthalmopathy was predicted by the model with more than 65% sensitivity and just over 72% specificity, a median of approximately 6.5 months before onset.

Ophthalmopathy patients had moderately to severely active disease, with a Clinical Activity Score of 3 or more, a NOSPECS grade of 4 or more, and a disease duration of less than 3 months. Any patient with an uncontrolled infection, another autoimmune disease, pregnancy or lactation was excluded. Diagnoses relied on clinical symptoms, serum thyroxine and TRAb, thyroid ultrasound and orbital computed tomography. PBMCs were isolated from more than 8 ml of fresh peripheral blood by Ficoll-Paque density gradient centrifugation. Trizol reagent was used to extract total RNA, and RNA quality was then checked on an Agilent 2100 Bioanalyzer.

Material: blood. This sequence uses TRBV2 and TRBJ2-1; 12 bases in between match TRBD2. The TCR was taken from a man aged 18 to 30 with Graves' ophthalmopathy. For the CDR3, the sequence is CATGLAGRNEQFF. The nucleotide sequence reads TGTGCCACAGGACTAGCGGGGAGGAATGAGCAGTTCTTC.